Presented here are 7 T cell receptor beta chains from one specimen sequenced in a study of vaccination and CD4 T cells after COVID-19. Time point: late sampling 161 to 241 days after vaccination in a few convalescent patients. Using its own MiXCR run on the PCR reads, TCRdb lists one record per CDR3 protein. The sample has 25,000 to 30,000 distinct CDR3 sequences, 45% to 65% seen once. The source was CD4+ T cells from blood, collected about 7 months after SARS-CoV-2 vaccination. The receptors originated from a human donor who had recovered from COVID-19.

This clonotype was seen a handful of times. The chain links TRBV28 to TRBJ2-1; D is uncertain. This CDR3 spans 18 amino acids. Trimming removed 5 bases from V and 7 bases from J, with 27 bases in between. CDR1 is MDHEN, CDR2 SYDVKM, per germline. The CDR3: CASSPYFAKYPPSNEQFF. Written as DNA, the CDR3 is TGTGCCAGCAGTCCCTACTTTGCGAAGTATCCCCCTTCAAATGAGCAGTTCTTC. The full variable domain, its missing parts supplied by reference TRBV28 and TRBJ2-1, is DVKVTQSSRYLVKRTGEKVFLECVQDMDHENMFWYRQDPGLGLRLIYFSYDVKMKEKGDIPEGYSVSREKKERFSLILESASTNQTSMYLCASSPYFAKYPPSNEQFFGPGTRLTVL.

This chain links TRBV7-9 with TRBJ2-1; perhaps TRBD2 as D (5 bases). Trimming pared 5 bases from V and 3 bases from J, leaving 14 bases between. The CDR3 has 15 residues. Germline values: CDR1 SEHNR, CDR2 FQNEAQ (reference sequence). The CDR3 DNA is TGTGCCAGCAGCCTACTAGGGATCTTCTACAATGAGCAGTTCTTC. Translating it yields CASSLLGIFYNEQFF.

The CDR3 loop is CASRRGGSSYEQYF. The CDR3 DNA follows: TGTGCCAGCAGACGCGGCGGGAGCTCCTACGAGCAGTACTTC. The rearrangement joins TRBV2 to TRBJ2-7, with 7 positions matching TRBD2. Per the germline V gene, CDR1 is SNHLY and CDR2 is FYNNEI. After removal of 6 bases from V and 0 bases from J, the junction contained 5 bases not matched to a gene. The CDR3 has 14 amino acids.

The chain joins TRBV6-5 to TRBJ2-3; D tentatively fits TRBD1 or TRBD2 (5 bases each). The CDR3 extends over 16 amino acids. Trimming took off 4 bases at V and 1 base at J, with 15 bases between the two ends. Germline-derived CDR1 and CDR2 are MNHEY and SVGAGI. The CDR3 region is CASSSSLGAGTDTQYF. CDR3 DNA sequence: TGTGCCAGCAGTTCATCGCTCGGGGCGGGCACAGATACGCAGTATTTT.

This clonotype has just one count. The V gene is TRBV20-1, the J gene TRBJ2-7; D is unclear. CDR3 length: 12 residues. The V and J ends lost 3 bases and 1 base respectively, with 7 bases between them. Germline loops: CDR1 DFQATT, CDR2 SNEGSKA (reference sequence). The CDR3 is CSASPGSYEQYF. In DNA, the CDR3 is TGCAGTGCTAGCCCCGGTTCCTACGAGCAGTACTTC.

CDR3 in amino acids: CASSLGVAEAFF. CDR3 DNA: TGTGCCAGCAGCTTAGGGGTCGCTGAAGCTTTCTTT. The rearrangement uses TRBV7-9 and TRBJ1-1; no reliable D call. Germline V gives CDR1 SEHNR, CDR2 FQNEAQ (reference sequence). The V gene lost 1 base and the J gene lost 6 bases, with 6 bases spanning the gap. The CDR3 is made up of 12 amino acids.

The CDR3 sequence is CASSKGQMSVNTQYF. As DNA, the CDR3 is TGTGCCAGCAGTAAGGGACAGATGTCCGTTAATACGCAGTATTTT. This chain uses TRBV2 with TRBJ2-3; 7 bases align to TRBD1. The junction had 12 bases not matched to a gene; V was cut back by 5 bases and J by 7 bases. Germline V gene sequence: CDR1 SNHLY, CDR2 FYNNEI. The CDR3 runs to 15 residues.